The 11 T cell receptor beta chains in this list originate from one sample, sequenced in a study of blood T cell repertoires in COVID-19 (TCRdb year 2020). The method was the immunoSEQ multiplex PCR assay. TCRdb's version of the immuneACCESS table is confined to in-frame rearrangements and falls short of the full clone set. An unresolved V gene accounts for under half of the shortfall where checked; the remainder is of unknown origin. The sample table records approximately 100,000 clones; about four fifths of these occur just once. About 10% of the sample is taken by the ten largest. The sample comprised peripheral blood. All receptors derive from a human donor in a cohort sampled during active COVID-19.

The V gene is TRBV7-9, the J gene TRBJ1-5, with 9 bases lining up with TRBD1. The germline CDR1 and CDR2 sequences are SEHNR and FQNEAQ (reference sequence). After removal of 5 bases from V and 2 bases from J, the junction contained 7 bases not matched to a gene. The CDR3 runs 16 residues. The DNA of the CDR3 is TGTGCCAGCAGCCCGGGACAGGGATTGGGCAATCAGCCCCAGCATTTT. Its protein product is CASSPGQGLGNQPQHF.

J is TRBJ2-7 and V is TRBV30; maybe TRBD2 (5 bases). In germline, CDR1 is GTSNPN, CDR2 SVGIG (reference sequence). CDR3 length: 14 amino acids. V lost 2 bases and J lost 6, with 17 bases in between. As DNA, the CDR3 is TGTGCCTGGAGTCGTGGTCTAGCAGAGCCCGAGCAGTACTTC. Residues: CAWSRGLAEPEQYF.

The CDR3 is CASSLVAGGYEQYF. The DNA for the CDR3 is TGTGCCAGCAGCTTAGTAGCGGGGGGCTACGAGCAGTACTTC. J is TRBJ2-7 and V is TRBV7-6, with 10 nucleotides matching TRBD2. The CDR3 runs to 14 residues. V gave up 1 base and J gave up 3 bases; unmatched junction bases: 0. Per germline, CDR1 SGHVS and CDR2 FNYEAQ. Filled out from reference TRBV7-6 and TRBJ2-7, the complete variable domain reads GAGVSQSPRYKVTKRGQDVALRCDPISGHVSLYWYRQALGQGPEFLTYFNYEAQQDKSGLPNDRFSAERPEGSISTLTIQRTEQRDSAMYRCASSLVAGGYEQYFGPGTRLTVT.

This chain uses TRBV30 with TRBJ1-3; no firm D call. Germline CDR1 reads GTSNPN; CDR2 reads SVGIG (reference sequence). V was clipped by 6 bases and J by 0 bases, with 6 bases between them. This CDR3 contains 12 residues. This CDR3 reads CACGSSGNTIYF. The CDR3, as DNA: TGTGCCTGTGGGAGCTCTGGAAACACCATATATTTT.

The rearrangement uses TRBV5-6 and TRBJ2-7; 11 bases fit TRBD1. This CDR3 has 15 residues. The germline CDR1 and CDR2 sequences are SGHDT and YYEEEE. J lost 2 bases, V lost 4 bases, and 5 bases had no gene match. The CDR3 loop reads CASSLRDRGTYEQYF. CDR3 sequence (DNA): TGTGCCAGCAGCCTACGGGACAGGGGGACCTACGAGCAGTACTTC. Full variable domain (missing parts from reference TRBV5-6 and TRBJ2-7): DAGVTQSPTHLIKTRGQQVTLRCSPKSGHDTVSWYQQALGQGPQFIFQYYEEEERQRGNFPDRFSGHQFPNYSSELNVNALLLGDSALYLCASSLRDRGTYEQYFGPGTRLTVT.

This chain connects TRBV10-3 to TRBJ1-1; 7 nucleotides match TRBD1. The V gene's germline CDR1 is ENHRY and CDR2 SYGVKD. The J segment lost 8 bases and the V segment lost 2 bases, leaving 8 bases of the junction unmatched. The CDR3 spans 14 residues. The CDR3 bases are TGTGCCATCAGTGAGCGGGACAGCTCTACCGAAGCTTTCTTT. This encodes CAISERDSSTEAFF.

This chain connects TRBV28 to TRBJ2-7; D possibly corresponds to TRBD1 (6 bases). The CDR3 runs to 13 residues. The germline V gene has CDR1 MDHEN and CDR2 SYDVKM. Trimming took off 8 bases at V and 2 bases at J, with 13 bases between the two ends. CDR3 sequence reads: CASARGPTYEQYF. The CDR3 coding sequence is TGTGCCAGCGCCAGGGGCCCTACCTACGAGCAGTACTTC.

The chain has TRBV5-4 and TRBJ1-2; TRBD1 is a possible D gene (5 bases). Trimming removed 7 bases at V and 4 bases at J, with 8 bases between. The germline V gene has CDR1 SGHNT and CDR2 YYREEE (reference sequence). The CDR3 length is 11 residues. The CDR3, as DNA: TGTGCCAGCGGCGACAGCTATGGCTACACCTTC. Its protein is CASGDSYGYTF.

The V call is TRBV7-2, the J call TRBJ2-7, with a tentative D call TRBD2 (7 bases). V was trimmed by 3 bases and J by 2 bases, leaving 14 bases between them. This CDR3 spans 15 amino acids. Per the germline V gene, CDR1 is SGHTA and CDR2 is FQGNSA. The CDR3 nucleotides read TGTGCCAGCAGCTTTGGCGGGGGCATCACCTACGAGCAGTACTTC. Protein product: CASSFGGGITYEQYF.

This chain uses TRBV6-5 with TRBJ1-1, with 8 bases fitting TRBD1. The V gene end was trimmed by 4 bases and the J gene end by 5 bases; junction bases not matched to a gene: 9. The CDR3 is 15 amino acids. Looked up from germline, CDR1 is MNHEY and CDR2 is SVGAGI. The CDR3 region has the DNA TGTGCCAGCAGTTCTCGACAGGGGCGAGGGACTGAAGCTTTCTTT. Translation: CASSSRQGRGTEAFF.

The rearrangement joins TRBV28 to TRBJ1-4, with TRBD1 matching 9 bases. CDR1 MDHEN and CDR2 SYDVKM come from the germline V gene. V trimming: 5 bases; J trimming: 10 bases; junction bases outside the gene matches: 14. There are 16 residues in the CDR3. The CDR3: CASSRWPGQGQGKLFF. The CDR3 DNA reads as TGTGCCAGCAGTCGATGGCCGGGACAGGGACAGGGAAAACTGTTTTTT.